This T cell receptor (beta chain) originates from a study of a mutant IDH1 vaccine in newly diagnosed glioma (dated by TCRdb to the early 2020s). At the level of the whole study: The roughly 32 treated patients were approximately 62% male and approximately 40% female, with a mean age of about 43 years. Prior to enrollment, patients had been given standard therapy consisting of radiotherapy alone, temozolomide alone, or radiochemotherapy with temozolomide, with the combination given to most patients. Peripheral blood was collected at six visits: V03 (baseline), V05, V07, V10, V12 and V13. For exploratory analyses, longitudinal TCRB deep sequencing was carried out in around 24 treated patients wherever samples were available.

Libraries came from the immunoSEQ multiplex PCR assay. The hsTCRB Kit was used according to the manufacturer's protocol to amplify rearranged TCR beta chain sequences. TCRB libraries were sequenced on an Illumina MiSeq. Regarding the original processing steps: Demultiplexing, trimming and gene mapping were performed with the kit vendor's proprietary platform. This is the immuneACCESS table as TCRdb keeps it, with only in-frame sequences that have V and J called. A part of the clones is gone; compared with another copy, unresolved V genes explain less than half, and the rest is unexplained. Clone size and V and J calls were adopted from that table, with D and trimming inferred from the DNA. The sample table shows around 89,000 clones, and about four fifths are seen once. Approximately 7.4% of the sample lies in the top ten. Explained via the paper, the time point label denotes: baseline, week 1 (first vaccination visit). The treatment or condition label on this specimen signifies: pre-vaccination baseline after standard-of-care therapy. All donors had newly diagnosed IDH1-mutant astrocytomas of WHO grade 3 or 4 that showed loss of nuclear ATRX. The samples were drawn from NOA16, a multicentre, single-arm, open-label phase I trial in Germany that tested a mutant IDH1 peptide vaccine in humans for the first time. Blood drawn at visit V03 was used as the baseline sample for immunogenicity testing. The DNeasy Blood and Tissue Kit was used to extract genomic DNA from EDTA blood for TCRB sequencing.

Points the paper makes about the study in general: Availability determined which PBMC samples were chosen for TCRB deep sequencing. According to the authors, sample limitations meant that analyses of patient blood samples could not be reproduced. Immune responses induced by the vaccine were seen in roughly 95% of patients across multiple MHC alleles. Pseudoprogression appeared unrelated to alterations in the top peripheral T cell clonotypes detected by TCRB sequencing.

Turning to this clone: No cognate antigen has been identified for it. The input lacks base qualities; no much larger clone sits a single base away.

Here the sequenced sample was PBMCs, taken from a glioma patient treated with radiotherapy, temozolomide or both. The TCR was taken from a woman aged 45-65 years with glioma.

Read as DNA, the sequence is TGTGCCAGCACCCAAGGGGTCGAGGGAGAGACCCAGTACTTC. Translation gives CASTQGVEGETQYF. The chain is encoded by TRBV7-2 joined to TRBJ2-5; the D element could tentatively be TRBD1 or TRBD2, as 5 bases agree for each. CDR1 and CDR2 (SGHTA, FQGNSA) derive from the germline V gene. The CDR3 has 14 amino acids, counting the end cysteine and phenylalanine. Only the CDR3 portion is preserved as DNA: 42 bases, with reading frame beginning at the first base. V loses 7 bases, J loses 4 bases, and the germline ends lie 16 bases apart. The CDR3, completed at both ends by the reference TRBV7-2 and TRBJ2-5 genes, gives the full variable domain GAGVSQSPSNKVTEKGKDVELRCDPISGHTALYWYRQSLGQGLEFLIYFQGNSAPDKSGLPSDRFSAERTGGSVSTLTIQRTQQEDSAVYLCASTQGVEGETQYFGPGTRLLVL.